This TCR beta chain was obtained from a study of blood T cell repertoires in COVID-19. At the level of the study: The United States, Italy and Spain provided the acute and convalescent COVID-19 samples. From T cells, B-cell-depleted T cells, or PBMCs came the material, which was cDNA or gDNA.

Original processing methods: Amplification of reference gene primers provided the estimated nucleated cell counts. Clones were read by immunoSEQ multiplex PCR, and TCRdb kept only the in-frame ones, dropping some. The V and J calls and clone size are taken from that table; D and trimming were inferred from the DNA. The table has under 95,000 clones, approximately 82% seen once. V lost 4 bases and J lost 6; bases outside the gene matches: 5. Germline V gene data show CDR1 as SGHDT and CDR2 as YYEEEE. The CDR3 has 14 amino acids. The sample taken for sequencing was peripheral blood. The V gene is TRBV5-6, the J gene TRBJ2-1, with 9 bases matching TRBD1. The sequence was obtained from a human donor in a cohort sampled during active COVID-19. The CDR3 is CASSEADRGNEQFF. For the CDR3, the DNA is TGTGCCAGCAGCGAAGCGGACAGGGGCAATGAGCAGTTCTTC. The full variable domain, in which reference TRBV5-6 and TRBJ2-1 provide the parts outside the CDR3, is DAGVTQSPTHLIKTRGQQVTLRCSPKSGHDTVSWYQQALGQGPQFIFQYYEEEERQRGNFPDRFSGHQFPNYSSELNVNALLLGDSALYLCASSEADRGNEQFFGPGTRLTVL.